The 24 T cell receptor beta chains below come from one sample, sequenced in a study of blood T cell repertoires in COVID-19. Only in-frame clones appear in the TCRdb table, and some are missing; sequencing was by immunoSEQ multiplex PCR. This sample carries hundreds of thousands of clones, around 87% of them seen once, and the ten largest clones take roughly 1.7%. The specimen was PBMCs or T cells enriched from blood (not recorded which). The receptors were gathered from a woman aged 50 to 60 who had recovered from COVID-19.

The chain joins TRBV20-1 to TRBJ2-1; 12 nucleotides agree with TRBD2. From germline, CDR1 is DFQATT and CDR2 SNEGSKA (reference sequence). V dropped 3 bases and J dropped 5; count of bases not matched to a gene: 5. The CDR3 is 15 residues long. In nucleotides, the CDR3 is TGCAGTGCTAGTTCGCTAGCGGGAGGGAACAATGAGCAGTTCTTC. Translation gives CSASSLAGGNNEQFF.

The chain uses TRBV5-5 and TRBJ1-6, with D possibly being TRBD1 (5 bases). The germline V gene encodes CDR1 SGHKS and CDR2 YYEKEE (reference sequence). The CDR3 is 16 amino acids. Between the trimmed V and J ends, which lost 0 bases and 2 bases, there was a span of 9 bases. CDR3 region: CASSLAQGTYNSPLHF. DNA for the CDR3: TGTGCCAGCAGCTTGGCGCAGGGAACCTATAATTCACCCCTCCACTTT.

V usage is TRBV7-9 and J usage is TRBJ1-1; D is possibly TRBD1 (5 bases). The CDR3 extends over 14 amino acids. Trimming took off 0 bases at V and 5 bases at J, with 10 bases between the two ends. From germline, CDR1 is SEHNR and CDR2 FQNEAQ (reference sequence). The CDR3 here is CASSLARGWTEAFF. CDR3 bases: TGTGCCAGCAGCTTAGCTAGGGGTTGGACTGAAGCTTTCTTT.

The table lists this clone with a count of one. The chain is built from TRBV9 and TRBJ2-3; TRBD2 aligns across 8 bases. With V trimmed by 0 bases and J by 1 base, 7 bases remained unmatched. CDR1 and CDR2 from the germline V gene are SGDLS and YYNGEE. There are 17 residues in the CDR3. CDR3 region: CASSVGPAGVGTDTQYF. Written as DNA, the CDR3 is TGTGCCAGCAGCGTAGGCCCAGCGGGAGTTGGCACAGATACGCAGTATTTT.

The J gene is TRBJ2-2, the V gene TRBV4-1; 8 bases match TRBD2. With V trimmed by 4 bases and J by 8 bases, 9 bases remained unmatched. The CDR3 loop spans 15 amino acids. CDR1 MGHRA and CDR2 YSYEKL come from the germline V gene. The CDR3 region is CASSPWSGGKGELFF. The CDR3 DNA follows: TGCGCCAGCAGCCCCTGGTCGGGAGGGAAGGGGGAGCTGTTTTTT.

The chain is built from TRBV2 and TRBJ2-1; 7 bases match TRBD2. Unmatched junction bases numbered 12, after V lost 7 bases and J lost 9 bases. This CDR3 spans 14 amino acids. Germline V lookup: CDR1 SNHLY, CDR2 FYNNEI. The CDR3 DNA sequence: TGTGCCAGCAAAGTTTCGCTAGCGGCACTTGAGCAGTTCTTC. Protein sequence: CASKVSLAALEQFF.

The chain employs TRBV2 and TRBJ1-1, with D perhaps matching TRBD1 (5 bases). This CDR3 comprises 12 residues. Trimming cost V 4 bases and J 11 bases, with 14 bases left between them. CDR1 SNHLY and CDR2 FYNNEI come from the germline V gene. CDR3 sequence: CASSGPGKRAFF. For the CDR3, the DNA is TGTGCCAGCAGTGGGCCAGGGAAACGCGCTTTCTTT.

The chain recombines TRBV28 with TRBJ2-7, with D possibly matching TRBD2 (6 bases). This CDR3 is built from 14 residues. The V gene's germline CDR1 is MDHEN and CDR2 SYDVKM. The germline V and J ends were trimmed by 6 bases and 0 bases, with 12 bases remaining between them. CDR3 amino acids: CASSQAGYSYEQYF. The CDR3 bases are TGTGCCAGCAGCCAGGCGGGGTACTCCTACGAGCAGTACTTC.

This clone appeared a few times. The rearrangement joins TRBV27 to TRBJ2-7, with 8 positions matching TRBD1. The CDR3 sequence is 14 residues long. Germline V CDR1 and CDR2: MNHEY, SMNVEV (reference sequence). The trim removed 5 bases at V and 3 bases at J, leaving 6 bases unmatched. CDR3 residues: CASSPGGQVYEQYF. Written as DNA, the CDR3 is TGTGCCAGCAGTCCAGGGGGCCAGGTCTACGAGCAGTACTTC.

The V gene is TRBV18, the J gene TRBJ2-5; a possible D gene is TRBD2 (6 bases). CDR3 length: 14 residues. Trimming shortened V by 0 bases and J by 5 bases, and 10 bases separated the two germline ends. CDR1 is KGHSH, CDR2 LQKENI, per germline. The chain's CDR3 is CASSPPGGRETQYF. The CDR3 nucleotides read TGTGCCAGCTCACCACCGGGGGGTCGGGAGACCCAGTACTTC.

Regarding this clone: Other DNA sequences in the sample encode the same CDR3. J is TRBJ1-2 and V is TRBV5-8; 7 nucleotides agree with TRBD1. Per germline, CDR1 SGHTS and CDR2 YDEGEE. V gave up 4 bases and J gave up 8 bases; unmatched junction bases: 5. This CDR3 has 12 amino acids. The chain's CDR3 is CASSVGTVGYTF. The CDR3 region has the DNA TGTGCCAGCAGCGTGGGGACAGTCGGCTACACCTTC.

This clone was picked up one time. The J gene is TRBJ2-1, the V gene TRBV4-1; D may be TRBD2 (7 bases). The length of the CDR3 is 17 residues. Germline CDR1 MGHRA, CDR2 YSYEKL. V dropped 4 bases and J dropped 3 bases, with 19 bases sitting between them. The CDR3 sequence: CASSPPWGRENYNEQFF. The CDR3 DNA reads as TGCGCCAGCAGCCCCCCTTGGGGGCGGGAGAACTACAATGAGCAGTTCTTC.

This chain uses TRBV7-3 with TRBJ1-1, with unresolved D. The V and J ends lost 5 bases and 4 bases respectively, with 11 bases between them. Germline CDR1 SGHTA, CDR2 FQGTGA. This CDR3 spans 13 amino acids. The CDR3: CASSPNGITEAFF. In DNA, the CDR3 is TGTGCCAGCAGCCCTAACGGGATCACTGAAGCTTTCTTT.

The V call is TRBV19, the J call TRBJ2-2; TRBD2 matches 10 bases. V shed 11 bases and J 6 bases; nucleotides not matched to a gene: 12. Germline loops: CDR1 LNHDA, CDR2 SQIVND (reference sequence). The CDR3 has 15 amino acids. CDR3 bases: TGTGCCGCATCCCCTAGCGGGAGAGGGGCCGGGGAGCTGTTTTTT. It yields the protein CAASPSGRGAGELFF.

The J gene is TRBJ2-5, the V gene TRBV15, with D possibly TRBD2 on 6 matching bases. The CDR3 is made up of 16 amino acids. V lost 0 bases and J lost 4, with 15 bases in between. Germline CDR1 is LNHNV and CDR2 is YYDKDF (reference sequence). CDR3 in DNA: TGTGCCACCAGCAGAGAGAGGGCGGGAAACGTAGAGACCCAGTACTTC. Protein sequence: CATSRERAGNVETQYF.

The chain carries TRBV7-6 and TRBJ2-7, with 11 bases fitting TRBD2. The J segment lost 6 bases and the V segment lost 0 bases, leaving 7 bases of the junction unmatched. The germline V gene has CDR1 SGHVS and CDR2 FNYEAQ. There are 16 residues in the CDR3. CDR3 amino acids: CASSLAKSGLAGEQYF. In DNA form, the CDR3 reads TGTGCCAGCAGCTTAGCGAAAAGCGGACTAGCGGGCGAGCAGTACTTC.

The CDR3 DNA is TGTGCCACAACATGGGCTGGTTCGTCCTACAATGAGCAGTTCTTC. Its protein product is CATTWAGSSYNEQFF. This chain joins TRBV2 and TRBJ2-1; no definite D call. The CDR3 has 15 residues. CDR1 and CDR2 from the germline V gene are SNHLY and FYNNEI. V lost 10 bases and J lost 1, with 17 bases in between.

The rearrangement uses TRBV18 and TRBJ2-5; no reliable D call. Per the germline V gene, CDR1 is KGHSH and CDR2 is LQKENI. The V end was cut by 2 bases, the J end by 1 base, with 5 bases between. This CDR3 region has 13 residues. As DNA, the CDR3 is TGTGCCAGCTCACCAGGCACCCAAGAGACCCAGTACTTC. This encodes CASSPGTQETQYF.

The chain is built from TRBV18 and TRBJ1-1, with 8 bases fitting TRBD1. Germline CDR1 and CDR2: KGHSH and LQKENI. The CDR3 is made up of 14 amino acids. Trimming removed 5 bases from V and 1 base from J; junction bases left unmatched: 3. CDR3 sequence reads: CASSSGGKNTEAFF. The DNA of the CDR3 is TGTGCCAGCTCATCAGGGGGCAAGAACACTGAAGCTTTCTTT.

The chain recombines TRBV7-2 with TRBJ1-1; possible D gene TRBD1, 5 bases. CDR1 and CDR2 (germline): SGHTA, FQGNSA. V lost 3 bases and J 6 bases, leaving 17 bases between the germline ends. The CDR3 is 15 amino acids. The CDR3 loop is CASSFNPGPGAEAFF. In DNA, the CDR3 is TGTGCCAGCAGCTTCAATCCAGGGCCGGGCGCTGAAGCTTTCTTT.

The chain has TRBV7-2 and TRBJ2-2; the match to TRBD2 covers 12 bases. This CDR3 is built from 18 residues. J gave up 3 bases and V 2 bases, and 7 bases lay outside the gene matches. The germline V gene has CDR1 SGHTA and CDR2 FQGNSA. Here the CDR3 DNA reads TGTGCCAGCAGCTTAAGACTAGCGGGAGTCTTAGACACCGGGGAGCTGTTTTTT. Amino acids: CASSLRLAGVLDTGELFF.

The chain links TRBV6-4 to TRBJ2-2, with 10 bases aligning to TRBD2. Germline assignment: CDR1 MRHNA and CDR2 SNTAGT. Trimming removed 2 bases from V and 13 bases from J; junction bases left unmatched: 10. The CDR3 spans 15 residues. The CDR3, as DNA: TGTGCCAGCAGTGACGGTCTAGCGGGAGCTTCGGCGCTGTTTTTT. Its translation: CASSDGLAGASALFF.

The V gene is TRBV7-9, the J gene TRBJ1-1; 8 nucleotides agree with TRBD1. Germline CDR1 is SEHNR and CDR2 is FQNEAQ (reference sequence). The CDR3 is 16 amino acids. After removal of 5 bases from V and 4 bases from J, the junction contained 12 bases not matched to a gene. The CDR3 DNA follows: TGTGCCAGCAGCACACCAGGGGGCGCGTCGTCCACTGAAGCTTTCTTT. This encodes CASSTPGGASSTEAFF.

V and J are TRBV9 and TRBJ2-5; TRBD2 aligns across 7 bases. V dropped 0 bases and J dropped 4; count of bases not matched to a gene: 9. The CDR3 length is 16 residues. Germline V lookup: CDR1 SGDLS, CDR2 YYNGEE. As DNA, the CDR3 is TGTGCCAGCAGCGTAGGGGCTAGCGGAGTAACAGAGACCCAGTACTTC. It is translated as CASSVGASGVTETQYF.